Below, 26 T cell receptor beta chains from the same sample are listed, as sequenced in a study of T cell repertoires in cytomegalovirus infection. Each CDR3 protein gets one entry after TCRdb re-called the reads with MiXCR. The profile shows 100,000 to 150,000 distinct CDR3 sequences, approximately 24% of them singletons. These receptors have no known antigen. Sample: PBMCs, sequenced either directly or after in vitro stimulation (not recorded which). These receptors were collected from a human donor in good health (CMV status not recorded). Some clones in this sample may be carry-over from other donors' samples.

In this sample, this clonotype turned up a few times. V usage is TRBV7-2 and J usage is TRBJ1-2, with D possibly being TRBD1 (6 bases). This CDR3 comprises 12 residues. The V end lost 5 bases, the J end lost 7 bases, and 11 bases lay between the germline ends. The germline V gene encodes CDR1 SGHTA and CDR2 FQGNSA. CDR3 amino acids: CASSPGTFGYTF. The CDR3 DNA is TGTGCCAGCAGCCCCGGGACATTTGGCTACACCTTC.

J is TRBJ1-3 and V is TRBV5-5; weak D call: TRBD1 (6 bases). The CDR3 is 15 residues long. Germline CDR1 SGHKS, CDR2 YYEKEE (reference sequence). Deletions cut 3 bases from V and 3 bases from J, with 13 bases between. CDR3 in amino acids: CASSSGQSVGNTIYF. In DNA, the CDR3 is TGTGCCAGCAGCTCCGGACAGAGCGTTGGAAACACCATATATTTT.

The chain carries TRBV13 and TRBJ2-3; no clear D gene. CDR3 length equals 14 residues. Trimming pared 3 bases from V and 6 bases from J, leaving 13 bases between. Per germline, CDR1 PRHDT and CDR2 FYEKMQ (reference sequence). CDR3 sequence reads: CASSFATRVDTQYF. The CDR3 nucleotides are TGTGCCAGCAGCTTTGCCACTCGAGTGGATACGCAGTATTTT. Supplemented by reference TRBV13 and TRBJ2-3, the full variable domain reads AAGVIQSPRHLIKEKRETATLKCYPIPRHDTVYWYQQGPGQDPQFLISFYEKMQSDKGSIPDRFSAQQFSDYHSELNMSSLELGDSALYFCASSFATRVDTQYFGPGTRLTVL.

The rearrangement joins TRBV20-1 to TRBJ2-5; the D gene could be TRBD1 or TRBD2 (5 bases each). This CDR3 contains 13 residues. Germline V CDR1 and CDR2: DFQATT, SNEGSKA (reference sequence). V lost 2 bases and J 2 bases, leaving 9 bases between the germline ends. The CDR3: CSARQGRQETQYF. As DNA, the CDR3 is TGCAGTGCTAGACAGGGACGTCAAGAGACCCAGTACTTC.

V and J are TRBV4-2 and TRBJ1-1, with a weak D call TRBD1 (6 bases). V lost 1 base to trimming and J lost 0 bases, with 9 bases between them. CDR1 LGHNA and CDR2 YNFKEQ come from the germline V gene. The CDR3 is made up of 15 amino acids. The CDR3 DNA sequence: TGTGCCAGCAGCCAAGTGGGGGGCCTGAACACTGAAGCTTTCTTT. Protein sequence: CASSQVGGLNTEAFF.

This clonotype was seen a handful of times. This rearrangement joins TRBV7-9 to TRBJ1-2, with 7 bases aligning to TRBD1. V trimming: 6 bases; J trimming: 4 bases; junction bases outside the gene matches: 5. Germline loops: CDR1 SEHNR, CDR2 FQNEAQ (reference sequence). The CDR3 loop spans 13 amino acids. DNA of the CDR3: TGTGCCAGCAGTAGGGGACAGTTCTATGGCTACACCTTC. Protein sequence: CASSRGQFYGYTF.

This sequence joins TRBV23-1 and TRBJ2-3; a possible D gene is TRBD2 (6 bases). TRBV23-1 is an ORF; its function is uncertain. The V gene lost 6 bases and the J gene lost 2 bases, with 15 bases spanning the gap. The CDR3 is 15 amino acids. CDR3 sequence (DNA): TGCGCCAGCAGCAGGGTCGGGAGACCCACAGATACGCAGTATTTT. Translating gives CASSRVGRPTDTQYF.

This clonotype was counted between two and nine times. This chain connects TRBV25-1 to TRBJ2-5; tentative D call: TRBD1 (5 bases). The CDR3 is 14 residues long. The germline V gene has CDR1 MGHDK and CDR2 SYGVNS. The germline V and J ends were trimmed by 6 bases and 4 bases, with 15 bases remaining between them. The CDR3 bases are TGTGCCAGCAGGAAGCAGGGTCTCAGAGAGACCCAGTACTTC. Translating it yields CASRKQGLRETQYF.

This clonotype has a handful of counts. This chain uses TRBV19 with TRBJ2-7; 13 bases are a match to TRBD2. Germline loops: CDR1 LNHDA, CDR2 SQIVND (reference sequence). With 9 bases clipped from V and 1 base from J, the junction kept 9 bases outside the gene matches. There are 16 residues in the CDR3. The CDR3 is CASKQGTSGTSYEQYF. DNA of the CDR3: TGTGCCAGCAAACAGGGGACTAGCGGGACTTCCTACGAGCAGTACTTC.

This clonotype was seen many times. The DNA of the CDR3 is TGTGCCAGCAGCTTCACCGGGACTAGCGGGGGAACCTACAATGAGCAGTTCTTC. Its protein is CASSFTGTSGGTYNEQFF. This rearrangement joins TRBV7-2 to TRBJ2-1, with 14 bases identical to TRBD2. With 3 bases clipped from V and 2 bases from J, the junction kept 6 bases outside the gene matches. This CDR3 contains 18 residues. Per germline, CDR1 SGHTA and CDR2 FQGNSA.

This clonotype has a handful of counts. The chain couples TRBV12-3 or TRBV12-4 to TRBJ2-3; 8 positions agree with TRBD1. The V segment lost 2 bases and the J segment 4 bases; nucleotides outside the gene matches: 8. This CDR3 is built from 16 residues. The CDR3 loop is CASSLRQGLVADTQYF. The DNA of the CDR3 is TGTGCCAGCAGTTTAAGACAGGGGTTAGTCGCAGATACGCAGTATTTT.

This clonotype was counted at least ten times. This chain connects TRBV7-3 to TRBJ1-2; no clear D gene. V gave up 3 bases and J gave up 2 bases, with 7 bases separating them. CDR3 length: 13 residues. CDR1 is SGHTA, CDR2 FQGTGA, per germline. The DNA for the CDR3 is TGTGCCAGCAGCTTGACACAGAACTATGGCTACACCTTC. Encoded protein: CASSLTQNYGYTF.

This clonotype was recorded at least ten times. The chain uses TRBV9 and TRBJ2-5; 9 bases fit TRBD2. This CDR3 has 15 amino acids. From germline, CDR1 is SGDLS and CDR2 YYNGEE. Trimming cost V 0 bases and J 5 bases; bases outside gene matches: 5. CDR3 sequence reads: CASSVGSGRGETQYF. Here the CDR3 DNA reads TGTGCCAGCAGCGTAGGTAGCGGGAGAGGGGAGACCCAGTACTTC.

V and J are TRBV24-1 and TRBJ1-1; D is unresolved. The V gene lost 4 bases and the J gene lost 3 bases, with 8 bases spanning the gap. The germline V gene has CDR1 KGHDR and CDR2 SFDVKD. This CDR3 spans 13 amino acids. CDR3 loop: CATSDPNYTEAFF. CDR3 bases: TGTGCCACCAGTGACCCGAATTACACTGAAGCTTTCTTT.

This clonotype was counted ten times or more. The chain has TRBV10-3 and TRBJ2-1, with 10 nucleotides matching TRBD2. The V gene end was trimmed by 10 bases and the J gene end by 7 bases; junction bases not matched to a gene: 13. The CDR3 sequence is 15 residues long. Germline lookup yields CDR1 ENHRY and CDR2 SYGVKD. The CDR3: CATVRLASGSNEQFF. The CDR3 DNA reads TGTGCCACAGTACGCCTGGCTAGCGGGAGTAATGAGCAGTTCTTC.

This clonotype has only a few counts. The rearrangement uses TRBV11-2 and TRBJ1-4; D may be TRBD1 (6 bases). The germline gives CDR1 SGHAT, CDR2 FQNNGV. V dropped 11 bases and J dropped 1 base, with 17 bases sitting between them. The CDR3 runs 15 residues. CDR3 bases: TGTGCCGGTAGGAGGGGGAGAGGAACTAATGAAAAACTGTTTTTT. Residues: CAGRRGRGTNEKLFF.

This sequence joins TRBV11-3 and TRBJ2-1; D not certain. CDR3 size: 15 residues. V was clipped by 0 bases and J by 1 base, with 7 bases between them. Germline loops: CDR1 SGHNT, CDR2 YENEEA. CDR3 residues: CASSLDRVSYNEQFF. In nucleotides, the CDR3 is TGTGCCAGCAGCTTAGATCGGGTTTCCTACAATGAGCAGTTCTTC.

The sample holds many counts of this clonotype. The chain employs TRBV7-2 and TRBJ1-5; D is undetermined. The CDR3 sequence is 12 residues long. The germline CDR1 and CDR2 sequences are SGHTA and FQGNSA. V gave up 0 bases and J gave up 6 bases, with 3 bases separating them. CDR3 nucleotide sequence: TGTGCCAGCAGCTTAGCGGGTCAGCCCCAGCATTTT. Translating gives CASSLAGQPQHF.

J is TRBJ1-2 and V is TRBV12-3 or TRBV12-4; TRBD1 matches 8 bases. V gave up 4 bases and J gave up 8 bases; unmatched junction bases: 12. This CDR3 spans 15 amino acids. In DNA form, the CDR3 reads TGTGCCAGCAGTTGGACAGGGACCCCTTCTCTCGGCTACACCTTC. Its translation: CASSWTGTPSLGYTF.

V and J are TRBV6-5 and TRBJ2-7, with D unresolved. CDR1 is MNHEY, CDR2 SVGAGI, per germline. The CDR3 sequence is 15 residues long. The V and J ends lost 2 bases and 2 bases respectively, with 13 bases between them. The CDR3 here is CASSYEAMLPYEQYF. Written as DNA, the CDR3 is TGTGCCAGCAGTTACGAAGCAATGCTACCCTACGAGCAGTACTTC.

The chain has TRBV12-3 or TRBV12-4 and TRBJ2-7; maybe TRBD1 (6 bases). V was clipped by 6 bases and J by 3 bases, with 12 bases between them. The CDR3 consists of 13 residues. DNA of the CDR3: TGTGCCAGCAGCACGACAGGCTACTACGAGCAGTACTTC. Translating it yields CASSTTGYYEQYF.

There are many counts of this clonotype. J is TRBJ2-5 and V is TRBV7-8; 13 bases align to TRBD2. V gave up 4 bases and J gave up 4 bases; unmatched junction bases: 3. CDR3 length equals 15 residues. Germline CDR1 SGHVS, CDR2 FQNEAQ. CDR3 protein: CASSSGLAGRETQYF. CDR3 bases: TGTGCCAGCAGCTCGGGACTAGCGGGACGAGAGACCCAGTACTTC. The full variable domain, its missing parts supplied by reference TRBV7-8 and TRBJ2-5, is GAGVSQSPRYKVAKRGQDVALRCDPISGHVSLFWYQQALGQGPEFLTYFQNEAQLDKSGLPSDRFFAERPEGSVSTLKIQRTQQEDSAVYLCASSSGLAGRETQYFGPGTRLLVL.

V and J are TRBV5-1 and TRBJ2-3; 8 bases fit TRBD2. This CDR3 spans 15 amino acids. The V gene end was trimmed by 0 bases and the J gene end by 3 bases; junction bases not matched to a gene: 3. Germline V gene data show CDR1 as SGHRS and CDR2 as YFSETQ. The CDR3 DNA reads TGCGCCAGCAGCTTGGCCGGCGGGAGGACAGATACGCAGTATTTT. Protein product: CASSLAGGRTDTQYF.

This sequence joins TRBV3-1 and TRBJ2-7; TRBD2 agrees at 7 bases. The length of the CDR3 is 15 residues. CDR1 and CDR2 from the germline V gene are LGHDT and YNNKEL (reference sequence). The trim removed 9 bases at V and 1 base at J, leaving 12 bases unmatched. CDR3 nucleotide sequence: TGTGCCAGTGCCCTTAGCGGGTCCCCTTCCTACGAGCAGTACTTC. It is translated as CASALSGSPSYEQYF.

The CDR3 DNA follows: TGCGCCAGCAGCTTGCAGGGGCCAAGCACAGATACGCAGTATTTT. It specifies CASSLQGPSTDTQYF. The chain has TRBV5-1 and TRBJ2-3; D is perhaps TRBD1 (6 bases). The CDR3 spans 15 residues. Trimming removed 1 base from V and 0 bases from J, with 9 bases in between. CDR1 is SGHRS and CDR2 is YFSETQ in the germline V gene.

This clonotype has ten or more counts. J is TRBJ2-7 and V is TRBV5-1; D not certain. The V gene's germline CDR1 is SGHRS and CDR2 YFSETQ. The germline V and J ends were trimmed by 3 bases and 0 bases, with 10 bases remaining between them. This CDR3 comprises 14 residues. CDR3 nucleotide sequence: TGCGCCAGCAGCTACCTCGGGCGCTCCTACGAGCAGTACTTC. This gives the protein CASSYLGRSYEQYF.